The rows below give T cell receptor beta chains drawn from one sample of a study of regulatory T cells. Assay used: immunoSEQ multiplex PCR; TCRdb lists only in-frame clones, some missing. The sample includes tens of thousands of clones, 89% of them seen just once. Material for sequencing was conventional CD4+ T cells sorted from blood. All receptors derive from a young adult with CD3G deficiency. The CDR3 runs from the conserved cysteine through the conserved F or W. A D gene is named only where the DNA matches it firmly. Part of the rows lack a size; the others show once, few, many or a class for expanded clones.

v_gene	abundance	j_gene	d_gene	CDR3nt	CDR3aa
TRBV6-1	-	TRBJ2-7	TRBD1	TGTGCCAGCACCTCCGGAGGGACAGGAACCTACGAGCAGTACTTC	CASTSGGTGTYEQYF
TRBV19	-	TRBJ1-1	-	TGTGCCAGTAGGATTTTGGGAGCCACTGAAGCTTTCTTT	CASRILGATEAFF
TRBV19	-	TRBJ1-5	-	TGTGCCAGTAGTATAAAGTCCGGCAATCAGCCCCAGCATTTT	CASSIKSGNQPQHF
TRBV28	once	TRBJ2-6	TRBD1	TGTGCCAGCTCCGCCGGGACAGGGGCTCTCTCTGGGACCAACGTCCTGACTTTC	CASSAGTGALSGTNVLTF
TRBV6-1	-	TRBJ2-3	-	TGTGCCAGCAGTTCCCGAGGGCCCGAGGATACGCAGTATTTT	CASSSRGPEDTQYF
TRBV28	-	TRBJ2-5	TRBD1	TGTGCCAGCAGTTTGGGACAGAGGGGAGAGACCCAGTACTTC	CASSLGQRGETQYF
TRBV28	-	TRBJ1-2	-	TGTGCCAGCAGTTCCCCCGGAGGCCGAAGTCGGGATGGCTACACCTTC	CASSSPGGRSRDGYTF
TRBV28	-	TRBJ1-1	TRBD1	TGTGCCAGCAGTTCCAGGGGGCGCCGAACTGAAGCTTTCTTT	CASSSRGRRTEAFF
TRBV5-1	-	TRBJ2-6	-	TGCGCCAGCAGCTTGGCTGGTTCTGGGGCCAACGTCCTGACTTTC	CASSLAGSGANVLTF
TRBV10-2	-	TRBJ2-3	TRBD1	TGCGCCAGCAGTGAGTCAGGGGGCTTGAGCACAGATACGCAGTATTTT	CASSESGGLSTDTQYF
TRBV6-1	-	TRBJ2-5	TRBD2	TGTGCCAGCCGAGCGGGACTAGCGGGCGGTCGAGAGTACTTC	CASRAGLAGGREYF
TRBV6-1	-	TRBJ1-2	-	TGTGCCAGCCGAGGACCGAATGTTAACTATGGCTACACCTTC	CASRGPNVNYGYTF
TRBV28	-	TRBJ1-1	TRBD1	TGTGCCAGCAGTTACCTGACAGGGGCCTACAACACTGAAGCTTTCTTT	CASSYLTGAYNTEAFF
TRBV4-1	-	TRBJ2-3	TRBD2	TGCGCCAGCAGCCCGGGACTAGCGGGGGGGCCAGATACGCAGTATTTT	CASSPGLAGGPDTQYF
TRBV28	-	TRBJ2-1	TRBD2	TGTGCCAGCAGTCGGATAGCGGGATCCTACAATGAGCAGTTCTTC	CASSRIAGSYNEQFF
TRBV5-1	-	TRBJ2-4	-	TGCGCCAGCAGCTTGGGCGGAGCGTATGGTGACATTCAGTACTTC	CASSLGGAYGDIQYF
TRBV28	-	TRBJ2-7	-	TGTGCCAGCAGTTTAGTGGGACCCCCATACGAGCAGTACTTC	CASSLVGPPYEQYF
TRBV5-1	-	TRBJ2-1	TRBD2	TGCGCCAGCAGCTCGAACCCCCTAGCGGGAGTCGCCAATGAGCAGTTCTTC	CASSSNPLAGVANEQFF
TRBV2	-	TRBJ1-2	-	TGTGCCAGCACCCCGGACAGAATGTGGTACACCTTC	CASTPDRMWYTF
TRBV4-1	-	TRBJ2-7	TRBD2	TGCGCCAGCAGCCAAGATGCGGGGGGAGAGCAGTACTTC	CASSQDAGGEQYF
TRBV7-9	-	TRBJ2-3	TRBD2	TGTGCCAGCAGCCCTGGGGGACTAGGACCAGATACGCAGTATTTT	CASSPGGLGPDTQYF
TRBV6-1	-	TRBJ2-7	TRBD1	TGTGCCAGCAGTAACCGGGACAGGGCTAGCGAGCAGTACTTC	CASSNRDRASEQYF
TRBV5-1	-	TRBJ1-2	-	TGCGCCAGCAGACAGGGTGAGAGTGGCTACACCTTC	CASRQGESGYTF
TRBV7-2	-	TRBJ2-7	-	TGTGCCAGCAGCTTAAATGGGGCGGTCAGCTCCTACGAGCAGTACTTC	CASSLNGAVSSYEQYF
TRBV6-6	-	TRBJ2-7	-	TGTGCCAGCAGTTACTCGGGACATCAAACCTACGAGCAGTACTTC	CASSYSGHQTYEQYF
TRBV6-1	-	TRBJ2-7	TRBD1	TGTGCCAGCAGGGCAGGGGGCCCGCCCCCCTACGAGCAGTACTTC	CASRAGGPPPYEQYF
TRBV6-1	-	TRBJ1-5	-	TGTGCCATCGGGGGAGGAAGGGATAGGGGTCAGCCCCAGCATTTT	CAIGGGRDRGQPQHF
TRBV5-1	-	TRBJ2-6	TRBD1	TGCGCCAGCAGCTTGGCAATGCAGGGGGCGAGGAGTGGGGCCAACGTCCTGACTTTC	CASSLAMQGARSGANVLTF
TRBV6-1	once	TRBJ2-7	TRBD2	TGTGCCAGCAGTGAATCGGCTAGCGGGAGCGACGAGCAGTACTTC	CASSESASGSDEQYF
TRBV6-6	-	TRBJ1-4	-	TGTGCCAGCAGTTACCAGGGGCGGGAAAAACTGTTTTTT	CASSYQGREKLFF
TRBV28	-	TRBJ2-7	TRBD2	TGTGCCAGCAGCGTCGGCGGGAGAACCCACGAGCAGTACTTC	CASSVGGRTHEQYF
TRBV28	-	TRBJ1-5	TRBD1	TGTGCCAGCAGATCAACAGGGGCGGGGAGCAATCAGCCCCAGCATTTT	CASRSTGAGSNQPQHF
TRBV11-3	-	TRBJ2-3	-	TGTGCCAGCAGCTTACTGAATCTTGTGACGGCAGATACGCAGTATTTT	CASSLLNLVTADTQYF
TRBV6-6	once	TRBJ1-2	-	TGTGCCACCCGGAGGGCGCCTAACTATGGCTACACCTTC	CATRRAPNYGYTF
TRBV28	-	TRBJ2-1	TRBD2	TGTGCCAGCCAACCGGCGGCGGGAGGTCATTACAATGAGCAGTTCTTC	CASQPAAGGHYNEQFF
TRBV5-1	few	TRBJ1-1	-	TGCGCCAGCAGCTATAACAGGAGGACTGAAGCTTTCTTT	CASSYNRRTEAFF
TRBV5-1	-	TRBJ2-3	-	TGCGCCAGCAGCTTGGGGCAGTACACAGATACGCAGTATTTT	CASSLGQYTDTQYF
TRBV28	-	TRBJ2-2	TRBD2	TGTGCCAGCGGGGACTACGCGAACACCGGGGAGCTGTTTTTT	CASGDYANTGELFF
TRBV7-8	-	TRBJ2-2	TRBD2	TGTGCCAGCAGCTTAGAGCGGGGGGGCCCCGGGGAGCTGTTTTTT	CASSLERGGPGELFF
TRBV6-5	-	TRBJ1-1	TRBD1	TGTGCCAGCAGTTCCCCGACAGGGGAGAACACTGAAGCTTTCTTT	CASSSPTGENTEAFF
TRBV18	-	TRBJ1-1	-	TGTGCCAGCTCACCGAACCGACTCGCGACTTTCTTT	CASSPNRLATFF
TRBV7-2	-	TRBJ2-1	-	TGTGCCAGCAGCTTAGACGGGGCTACCTACAATGAGCAGTTCTTC	CASSLDGATYNEQFF
TRBV6-6	once	TRBJ1-2	-	TGTGCCAGCAGTTACCCGACAAATGCCAATGGCTACACCTTC	CASSYPTNANGYTF
TRBV28	few	TRBJ1-2	-	TGTGCCAGCAGTTTACAAGGGAATGGCTACACCTTC	CASSLQGNGYTF
TRBV19	-	TRBJ2-2	TRBD2	TGTGCCAGTAGTATTAGCGGGGGATACACCGGGGAGCTGTTTTTT	CASSISGGYTGELFF
TRBV5-1	once	TRBJ1-1	-	TGCGCCAGCAGTACCGGACAGATGAACACTGAAGCTTTCTTT	CASSTGQMNTEAFF
TRBV18	-	TRBJ1-1	-	TGTGCCAGCTCAGCACAGGGTGGCACTGAAGCTTTCTTT	CASSAQGGTEAFF
TRBV28	-	TRBJ1-4	-	TGTGCCAGCAGTAGACAGACTGGGACTTTCGGAAAACTGTTTTTT	CASSRQTGTFGKLFF
TRBV28	-	TRBJ1-2	-	TGTGCCAGCAGTTTAGACGGGACGGCCGAGGACTACACCTTC	CASSLDGTAEDYTF
TRBV7-9	-	TRBJ2-3	-	TGTGCCAGCAGCTTGATTGGACAGGATACGCAGTATTTT	CASSLIGQDTQYF
TRBV6-1	-	TRBJ1-4	-	TGTGCCAGCAGTCTATCGGATGCTGAAAAACTGTTTTTT	CASSLSDAEKLFF